This T cell receptor beta chain was profiled in a study of vaccination and CD4 T cells after COVID-19. At the level of the study: Investigators took post-vaccine samples a median roughly 72 days after dose two, within a range of 14 to 241.

With the Oncomine TCR Beta short-read assay, DNA from cultured CD4+ T cells was sequenced. TCRdb passed the PCR reads through MiXCR, listing each CDR3 protein once. This table has several thousand distinct CDR3 sequences, around a quarter appearing once. Documented treatment: approximately nine-day PBMC culture with coronavirus spike peptide pools or control peptides (ViraFEST assay). Pre-COVID-19 pandemic sampling (2011-2018) yielded the unexposed donor's CD4+ T cells. TCR sequencing followed the expansion of antigen-specific T cells with peptide pools in ViraFEST. This CDR3 region has 14 residues. Trimming took 5 bases from V and 1 from J, leaving 11 bases between them. This clonotype was observed a handful of times. Its cognate antigen is unknown.

This receptor was identified in a human donor in good health. The sequenced material came from CD4+ T cells from blood, cultured in vitro. The chain couples TRBV12-3 or TRBV12-4 to TRBJ1-2; unclear D gene. The CDR3 bases are TGTGCCAGCAGTCAACAGATATTTAACTATGGCTACACCTTC. This sequence encodes CASSQQIFNYGYTF.